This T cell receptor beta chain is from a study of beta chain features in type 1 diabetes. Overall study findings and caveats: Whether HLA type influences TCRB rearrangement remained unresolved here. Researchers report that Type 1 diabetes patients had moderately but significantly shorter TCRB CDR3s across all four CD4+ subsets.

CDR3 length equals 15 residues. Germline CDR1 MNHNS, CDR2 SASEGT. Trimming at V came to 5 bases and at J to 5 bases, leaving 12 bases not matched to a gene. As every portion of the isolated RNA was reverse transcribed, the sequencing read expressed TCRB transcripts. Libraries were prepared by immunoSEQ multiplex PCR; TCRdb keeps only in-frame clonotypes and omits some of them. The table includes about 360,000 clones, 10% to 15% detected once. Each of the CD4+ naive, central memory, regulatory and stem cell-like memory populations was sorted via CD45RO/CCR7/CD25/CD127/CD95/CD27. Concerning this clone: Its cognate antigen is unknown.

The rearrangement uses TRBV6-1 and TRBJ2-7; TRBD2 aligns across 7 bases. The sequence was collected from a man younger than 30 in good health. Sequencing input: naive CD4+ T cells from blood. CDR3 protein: CASSISLGGWNEQYF. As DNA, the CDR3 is TGTGCCAGCAGTATAAGTCTCGGGGGGTGGAACGAGCAGTACTTC.